One and the same sample provided the 31 T cell receptor beta chains below, sequenced in a study of a mutant IDH1 vaccine in newly diagnosed glioma. Profiled with immunoSEQ multiplex PCR; TCRdb holds only in-frame clones, not every one. In the table there are over 45,000 clones, about 80% of which are singletons. Sample time point: week 23, last vaccination. It was 300 ug of mutant IDH1 20-mer peptide that made up each vaccine dose, given with topical imiquimod. These receptors lack a known antigen. The sample was PBMCs, taken from a glioma patient whose treatment included an IDH1 peptide vaccine. The receptors here all came from a man in his forties with glioma.

This rearrangement joins TRBV30 to TRBJ2-7; D is uncertain. The CDR3 is made up of 14 amino acids. Trimming left V 0 bases short and J 3 bases short, with 12 bases between. Looked up from germline, CDR1 is GTSNPN and CDR2 is SVGIG (reference sequence). The CDR3: CAWSVPYSFYEQYF. The CDR3 bases are TGTGCCTGGAGTGTACCGTACAGTTTCTACGAGCAGTACTTC.

V gene TRBV4-1 combines with J gene TRBJ1-2; maybe TRBD1 (6 bases). The CDR3 has 15 residues. Per germline, CDR1 MGHRA and CDR2 YSYEKL. Between the trimmed V and J ends, which lost 4 bases and 5 bases, there was a span of 17 bases. The CDR3 nucleotides are TGCGCCAGCAGCCCCTGGGGCAGGGGTTTATATGGCTACACCTTC. Translated: CASSPWGRGLYGYTF.

The rearrangement links TRBV18 to TRBJ1-2; no definite D call. Germline CDR1 reads KGHSH; CDR2 reads LQKENI. The V end lost 2 bases, the J end lost 4 bases, and 11 bases lay between the germline ends. The CDR3 extends over 14 amino acids. The DNA for the CDR3 is TGTGCCAGCTCACCAGGTCAACAGTCCTATGGCTACACCTTC. Translation: CASSPGQQSYGYTF.

The gene calls are TRBV27 and TRBJ1-5, with 8 bases fitting TRBD1. The CDR3 covers 14 residues. Trimming cost V 2 bases and J 6 bases; bases outside gene matches: 3. CDR1 MNHEY and CDR2 SMNVEV come from the germline V gene (reference sequence). The CDR3 protein is CASSLTQGGQPQHF. In DNA form, the CDR3 reads TGTGCCAGCAGTTTAACACAGGGGGGTCAGCCCCAGCATTTT.

This chain uses TRBV6-5 with TRBJ2-1; TRBD2 is a possible D gene (6 bases). V was shortened by 7 bases and J by 3 bases, with 13 bases between the two germline ends. From germline, CDR1 is MNHEY and CDR2 SVGAGI. The CDR3 runs 14 residues. The CDR3 sequence is CASKEGNNYNEQFF. CDR3 DNA sequence: TGTGCCAGCAAGGAGGGGAACAACTACAATGAGCAGTTCTTC.

This clone occurred a few times. The CDR3 loop is CASSLRDEQFF. In DNA, the CDR3 is TGTGCCAGCTCCCTGAGGGATGAGCAGTTCTTC. This chain uses TRBV18 with TRBJ2-1, with a weak D call TRBD2 (5 bases). Trimming left V 6 bases short and J 8 bases short, with 8 bases between. Germline V CDR1 and CDR2: KGHSH, LQKENI. The CDR3 contains 11 residues.

V is TRBV6-5 and J is TRBJ2-1; possibly TRBD2 for D (6 bases). This CDR3 contains 16 residues. V lost 2 bases, J lost 7 bases, and 18 bases lay in between. From germline, CDR1 is MNHEY and CDR2 SVGAGI. CDR3 nucleotides: TGTGCCAGCAGTTACACTGTACATCCCGGGGGTAATGAGCAGTTCTTC. This encodes CASSYTVHPGGNEQFF.

The chain has TRBV11-2 and TRBJ2-7; unclear D gene. The germline V gene encodes CDR1 SGHAT and CDR2 FQNNGV. Deletions cut 1 base from V and 2 bases from J, with 12 bases between. The CDR3 spans 15 residues. CDR3 coding DNA: TGTGCCAGCAGCTTAGGCCAGAACTCGGCCTACGAGCAGTACTTC. Amino acid sequence: CASSLGQNSAYEQYF.

J is TRBJ2-3 and V is TRBV4-1, with 15 nucleotides matching TRBD2. The junction had 4 bases not matched to a gene; V was cut back by 1 base and J by 5 bases. Germline V lookup: CDR1 MGHRA, CDR2 YSYEKL. The CDR3 contains 17 residues. The CDR3 region has the DNA TGCGCCAGCAGCCAAGTAGGACTAGCGGGGGGGCAAGATACGCAGTATTTT. Translation: CASSQVGLAGGQDTQYF.

This clone was found once. The rearrangement joins TRBV9 to TRBJ1-4; 7 bases align to TRBD1. There are 15 residues in the CDR3. Germline trimming cut 4 bases from V and 5 bases from J; bases unmatched to any gene: 8. Germline CDR1 and CDR2: SGDLS and YYNGEE. The CDR3, as DNA: TGTGCCAGCAGCTCATCGGGACAGATCAATGAAAAACTGTTTTTT. Protein sequence: CASSSSGQINEKLFF.

This chain joins TRBV5-1 and TRBJ1-5; 7 bases are a match to TRBD1. Germline-derived CDR1 and CDR2 are SGHRS and YFSETQ. V was pared by 1 base and J by 0 bases, with 4 bases of the junction left unmatched. There are 16 residues in the CDR3. CDR3 sequence (DNA): TGCGCCAGCAGCTTGCTCGGGACAGATAGCAATCAGCCCCAGCATTTT. Translating it yields CASSLLGTDSNQPQHF.

The chain joins TRBV5-5 to TRBJ2-1; D remains unclear. Germline CDR1 SGHKS, CDR2 YYEKEE (reference sequence). Deletions cut 4 bases from V and 5 bases from J, with 10 bases between. This CDR3 region has 13 residues. The CDR3 protein is CASSLHLDNEQFF. In DNA form, the CDR3 reads TGTGCCAGCAGCCTTCACCTCGACAATGAGCAGTTCTTC.

The chain uses TRBV7-8 and TRBJ1-2; 7 bases line up with TRBD1. The J segment lost 7 bases and the V segment lost 5 bases, leaving 10 bases of the junction unmatched. Germline CDR1 SGHVS, CDR2 FQNEAQ. The CDR3 covers 14 residues. Here the CDR3 reads CASSEDRVGLGYTF. The CDR3 bases are TGTGCCAGCAGCGAAGACAGGGTCGGGCTTGGCTACACCTTC.

This clone was seen a handful of times. The chain recombines TRBV9 with TRBJ1-6, with a possible D match to TRBD1 (5 bases). Trimming removed 0 bases from V and 14 bases from J, with 15 bases in between. This CDR3 contains 14 residues. Germline CDR1 SGDLS, CDR2 YYNGEE. The CDR3 here is CASSVAGDPGTLHF. DNA of the CDR3: TGTGCCAGCAGCGTAGCCGGGGACCCGGGAACCCTCCACTTT.

The chain employs TRBV7-2 and TRBJ1-5; D is undetermined. Looked up from germline, CDR1 is SGHTA and CDR2 is FQGNSA. The CDR3 has 14 residues. Trimming pared 4 bases from V and 0 bases from J, leaving 7 bases between. The CDR3 DNA reads as TGTGCCAGCAGCTCAAGTAGTAGCAATCAGCCCCAGCATTTT. It yields the protein CASSSSSSNQPQHF.

This clone came up once. V usage is TRBV9 and J usage is TRBJ2-2; maybe TRBD1 (5 bases). Germline CDR1 reads SGDLS; CDR2 reads YYNGEE. The CDR3 spans 14 residues. V was trimmed by 4 bases and J by 7 bases, leaving 14 bases between them. CDR3 nucleotides: TGTGCCAGCAGCCCGACAAGGGGCCACGGGGAGCTGTTTTTT. This codes for CASSPTRGHGELFF.

The rearrangement links TRBV18 to TRBJ2-2; D not certain. The germline V gene has CDR1 KGHSH and CDR2 LQKENI. V was pared by 2 bases and J by 5 bases, with 6 bases between. The CDR3 loop spans 13 amino acids. The CDR3 region is CASSPVGTGELFF. Here the CDR3 DNA reads TGTGCCAGCTCACCAGTAGGGACCGGGGAGCTGTTTTTT. Filled out from reference TRBV18 and TRBJ2-2, the complete variable domain reads NAGVMQNPRHLVRRRGQEARLRCSPMKGHSHVYWYRQLPEEGLKFMVYLQKENIIDESGMPKERFSAEFPKEGPSILRIQQVVRGDSAAYFCASSPVGTGELFFGEGSRLTVL.

The chain is built from TRBV4-1 and TRBJ2-7, with 10 bases that match TRBD2. Trimming removed 4 bases from V and 4 bases from J; junction bases left unmatched: 10. Germline-derived CDR1 and CDR2 are MGHRA and YSYEKL. CDR3 length: 16 residues. CDR3 amino acids: CASSPSRTSGLYEQYF. The CDR3 region has the DNA TGCGCCAGCAGCCCCTCCCGGACTAGCGGACTATACGAGCAGTACTTC.

This chain uses TRBV4-1 with TRBJ2-3; no firm D call. V was shortened by 0 bases and J by 3 bases, with 16 bases between the two germline ends. The CDR3 totals 17 residues. CDR1 is MGHRA and CDR2 is YSYEKL in the germline V gene. The CDR3 coding sequence is TGCGCCAGCAGCCAAGAGATCACCAGGCCCTGGACAGATACGCAGTATTTT. Translating gives CASSQEITRPWTDTQYF.

The V gene is TRBV19, the J gene TRBJ1-6; no clear D gene. Germline V lookup: CDR1 LNHDA, CDR2 SQIVND (reference sequence). Trimming shortened V by 3 bases and J by 7 bases, and 13 bases separated the two germline ends. CDR3 length: 15 amino acids. The CDR3 DNA follows: TGTGCCAGTAGTATTGGCACAGAGATAAATTCACCCCTCCACTTT. It yields the protein CASSIGTEINSPLHF. Full variable domain (missing parts from reference TRBV19 and TRBJ1-6): DGGITQSPKYLFRKEGQNVTLSCEQNLNHDAMYWYRQDPGQGLRLIYYSQIVNDFQKGDIAEGYSVSREKKESFPLTVTSAQKNPTAFYLCASSIGTEINSPLHFGNGTRLTVT.

The genes are TRBV9 and TRBJ1-2; TRBD1 matches at 11 bases. The CDR3 is 17 amino acids. CDR1 is SGDLS and CDR2 is YYNGEE in the germline V gene. Trimming removed 3 bases from V and 7 bases from J; junction bases left unmatched: 14. DNA of the CDR3: TGTGCCAGCAGCGGATGGTACTCCGGGACAGGGGGAGGTGGCTACACCTTC. Its translation is CASSGWYSGTGGGGYTF.

This clone has just one count. The chain carries TRBV19 and TRBJ1-4, with D unresolved. Trimming shortened V by 1 base and J by 4 bases, and 7 bases separated the two germline ends. This CDR3 is 14 amino acids long. Germline V lookup: CDR1 LNHDA, CDR2 SQIVND (reference sequence). CDR3: CASSIGRLNEKLFF. CDR3 sequence (DNA): TGTGCCAGTAGTATAGGACGGCTTAATGAAAAACTGTTTTTT.

The CDR3 loop is CSVVGQGPAETQYF. The CDR3 DNA follows: TGCAGCGTTGTAGGGCAAGGGCCGGCGGAGACCCAGTACTTC. The rearrangement links TRBV29-1 to TRBJ2-5, with D unclear. Germline V gene lookup returns CDR1 SQVTM and CDR2 ANQGSEA. The CDR3 has 14 residues. The germline V and J ends were trimmed by 4 bases and 5 bases, with 17 bases remaining between them.

There are a few counts of this clone. As DNA, the CDR3 is TGCGCCAGCAGCCAAGATCCCGCGGAAAACTATGGCTACACCTTC. Encoded protein: CASSQDPAENYGYTF. The rearrangement joins TRBV4-1 to TRBJ1-2; D unresolved. The CDR3 covers 15 residues. Germline loops: CDR1 MGHRA, CDR2 YSYEKL. V lost 0 bases and J lost 2, with 10 bases in between.

The chain employs TRBV18 and TRBJ1-1; D is unclear. This CDR3 comprises 13 residues. Germline lookup yields CDR1 KGHSH and CDR2 LQKENI. V was trimmed by 2 bases and J by 6 bases, leaving 10 bases between them. The CDR3 protein is CASSPSGGAEAFF. CDR3 bases: TGTGCCAGCTCACCATCCGGCGGAGCTGAAGCTTTCTTT.

V gene TRBV4-2 combines with J gene TRBJ1-2; maybe TRBD1 (6 bases). Deletions cut 1 base from V and 7 bases from J, with 19 bases between. This CDR3 has 16 residues. CDR1 and CDR2 (germline): LGHNA, YNFKEQ. The CDR3, as DNA: TGTGCCAGCAGCCAAGGCAATAACAGGGCTGTGGGTGGCTACACCTTC. Amino acids: CASSQGNNRAVGGYTF.

This clone appeared a few times. The rearrangement links TRBV30 to TRBJ1-6; D might be TRBD1 (6 bases). Trimming cost V 5 bases and J 7 bases, with 15 bases left between them. CDR1 is GTSNPN, CDR2 SVGIG, per germline (reference sequence). The CDR3 runs 14 residues. The CDR3 here is CAWGYRDRNSPLHF. CDR3 bases: TGTGCCTGGGGCTACAGGGACCGCAATTCACCCCTCCACTTT.

This clone was counted between two and nine times. The DNA for the CDR3 is TGTGCCAGCAGCTCCGGACAGGCGGAGACCCAGTACTTC. Residues: CASSSGQAETQYF. The V gene is TRBV7-2, the J gene TRBJ2-5; 7 positions agree with TRBD1. Germline CDR1 and CDR2: SGHTA and FQGNSA. The ends lost 4 bases at V and 5 bases at J; junction bases unmatched: 4. The CDR3 has 13 residues. Full variable domain (missing parts from reference TRBV7-2 and TRBJ2-5): GAGVSQSPSNKVTEKGKDVELRCDPISGHTALYWYRQSLGQGLEFLIYFQGNSAPDKSGLPSDRFSAERTGGSVSTLTIQRTQQEDSAVYLCASSSGQAETQYFGPGTRLLVL.

The V and J genes are TRBV6-5 and TRBJ1-1; 7 nucleotides match TRBD1. After removal of 7 bases from V and 5 bases from J, the junction contained 10 bases not matched to a gene. Germline loops: CDR1 MNHEY, CDR2 SVGAGI. The CDR3 is 14 residues long. CDR3 in DNA: TGTGCCAGCATTCCACAGGGGCCGTGGACTGAAGCTTTCTTT. The encoded protein is CASIPQGPWTEAFF.

This clone turned up a few times. The chain couples TRBV5-4 to TRBJ2-3; D may be TRBD1 (5 bases). The CDR3 runs 14 residues. V gave up 0 bases and J gave up 4 bases, with 9 bases separating them. CDR1 and CDR2 (germline): SGHNT, YYREEE (reference sequence). The CDR3 reads CASSLGGDADTQYF. The DNA for the CDR3 is TGTGCCAGCAGCTTGGGGGGCGACGCAGATACGCAGTATTTT. The entire variable domain, with the rest obtained from reference TRBV5-4 and TRBJ2-3, is as follows: ETGVTQSPTHLIKTRGQQVTLRCSSQSGHNTVSWYQQALGQGPQFIFQYYREEENGRGNFPPRFSGLQFPNYSSELNVNALELDDSALYLCASSLGGDADTQYFGPGTRLTVL.

J is TRBJ2-7 and V is TRBV13, with TRBD2 matching 9 bases. The CDR3 is made up of 15 amino acids. Germline assignment: CDR1 PRHDT and CDR2 FYEKMQ (reference sequence). Trimming cost V 5 bases and J 5 bases; bases outside gene matches: 10. The CDR3 region is CASSPRLAEGDEQYF. The CDR3 nucleotides read TGTGCCAGCAGCCCGCGACTAGCGGAAGGGGACGAGCAGTACTTC. The full variable domain, in which reference TRBV13 and TRBJ2-7 provide the parts outside the CDR3, is AAGVIQSPRHLIKEKRETATLKCYPIPRHDTVYWYQQGPGQDPQFLISFYEKMQSDKGSIPDRFSAQQFSDYHSELNMSSLELGDSALYFCASSPRLAEGDEQYFGPGTRLTVT.